The entry below gives a single TCR beta chain sequence along with its context. Its antigen is as yet unknown. The record originates from a study of beta chain features in type 1 diabetes. Study context: When patients were set against healthy donors, age, gender and cell yields were similar. Analysis included around 110,000,000 sorted cells drawn from all samples. The study, taken as a whole, reports: Significant though moderate, a shortening of TCRB CDR3s appeared in all four CD4+ subsets of Type 1 diabetes patients. The naive, central memory and Treg TCRB repertoires looked more alike in patients than they did in healthy donors.

The junction had 8 bases not matched to a gene; V was cut back by 1 base and J by 6 bases. The CDR3 has 15 residues. Germline lookup yields CDR1 SGHTA and CDR2 FQGNSA. What was sequenced were expressed TCRB transcripts, since all of the isolated RNA had been reverse transcribed. Method: immunoSEQ multiplex PCR; TCRdb's copy keeps in-frame clones and lacks some. The profile covers around 250,000 clones, with roughly 13% appearing a single time and about 0.018% taken by the ten largest. The receptor's source is a man aged 30 to 39 with type 1 diabetes. The chain employs TRBV7-2 and TRBJ2-7, with 8 bases identical to TRBD2. The specimen was naive CD4+ T cells from blood. The CDR3: CASSLVAGGAAEQYF. The CDR3 region has the DNA TGTGCCAGCAGCTTAGTCGCGGGGGGCGCGGCCGAGCAGTACTTC.